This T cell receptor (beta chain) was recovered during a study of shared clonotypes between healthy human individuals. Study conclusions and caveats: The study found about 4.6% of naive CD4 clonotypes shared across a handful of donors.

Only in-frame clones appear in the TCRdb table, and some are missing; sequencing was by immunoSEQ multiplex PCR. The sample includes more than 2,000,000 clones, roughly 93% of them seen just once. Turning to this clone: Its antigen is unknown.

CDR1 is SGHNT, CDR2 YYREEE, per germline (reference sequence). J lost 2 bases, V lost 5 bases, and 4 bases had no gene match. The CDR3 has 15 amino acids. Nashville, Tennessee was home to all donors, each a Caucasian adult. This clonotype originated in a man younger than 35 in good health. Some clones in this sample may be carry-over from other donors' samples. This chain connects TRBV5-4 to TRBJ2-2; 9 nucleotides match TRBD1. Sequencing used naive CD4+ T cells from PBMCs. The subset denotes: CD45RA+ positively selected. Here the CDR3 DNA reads TGTGCCAGCAGGCCGGGACAGGGTAACACCGGGGAGCTGTTTTTT. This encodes CASRPGQGNTGELFF.